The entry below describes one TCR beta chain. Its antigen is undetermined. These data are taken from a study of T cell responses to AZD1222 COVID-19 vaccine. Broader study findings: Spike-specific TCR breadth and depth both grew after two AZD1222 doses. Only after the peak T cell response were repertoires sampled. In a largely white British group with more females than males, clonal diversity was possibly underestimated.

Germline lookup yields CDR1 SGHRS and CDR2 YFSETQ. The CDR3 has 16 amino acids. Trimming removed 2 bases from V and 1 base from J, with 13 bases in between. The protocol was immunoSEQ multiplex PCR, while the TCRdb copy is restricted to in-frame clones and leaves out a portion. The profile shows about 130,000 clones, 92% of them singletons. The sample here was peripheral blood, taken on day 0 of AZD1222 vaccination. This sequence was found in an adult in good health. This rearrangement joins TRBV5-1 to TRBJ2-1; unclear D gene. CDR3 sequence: CASSLDQADSYNEQFF. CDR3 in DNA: TGCGCCAGCAGCTTAGACCAGGCAGATTCCTACAATGAGCAGTTCTTC.